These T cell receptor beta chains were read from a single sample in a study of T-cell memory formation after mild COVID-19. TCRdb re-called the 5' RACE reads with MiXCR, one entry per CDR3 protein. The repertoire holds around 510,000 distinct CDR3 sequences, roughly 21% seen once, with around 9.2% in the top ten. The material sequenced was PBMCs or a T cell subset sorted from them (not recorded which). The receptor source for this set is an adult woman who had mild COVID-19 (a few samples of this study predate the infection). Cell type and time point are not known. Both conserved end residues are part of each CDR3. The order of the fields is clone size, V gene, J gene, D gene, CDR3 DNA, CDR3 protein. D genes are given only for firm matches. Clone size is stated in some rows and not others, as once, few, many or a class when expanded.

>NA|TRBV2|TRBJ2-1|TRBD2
TGTGCCAGCAGTGAGGCCGGGAGGTCGAGTAATGAGCAGTTCTTC
CASSEAGRSSNEQFF
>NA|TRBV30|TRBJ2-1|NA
TGTGCCTGGAATCGTGGCCGGGTTTCCGCAACGATCTCCTACAATGAGCAGTTCTTC
CAWNRGRVSATISYNEQFF
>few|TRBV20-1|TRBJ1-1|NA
TGCAGTGCTAGAGAAAGGCCGGGACACCCAAACACTGAAGCTTTCTTT
CSARERPGHPNTEAFF
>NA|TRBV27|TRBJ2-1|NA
TGTGCCAGCAGGTCAGGGTGGGGTGAGCAGTTCTTC
CASRSGWGEQFF
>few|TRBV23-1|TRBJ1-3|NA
TGCGCCAGCAGTCCGCACACCATATATTTT
CASSPHTIYF
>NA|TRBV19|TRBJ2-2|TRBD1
TGTGCCAGTAGTATAGTGGGACAGTCTACCGGGGAGCTGTTTTTT
CASSIVGQSTGELFF
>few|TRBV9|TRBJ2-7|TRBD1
TGTGCCAGCAGCGCGGGACAGGGGCCGGGGGAGCAGTACTTC
CASSAGQGPGEQYF
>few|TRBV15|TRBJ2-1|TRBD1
TGTGCCACCAGCAGACGACAGGGCTCCTACAATGAGCAGTTCTTC
CATSRRQGSYNEQFF
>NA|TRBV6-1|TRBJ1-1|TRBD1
TGTGCCAGCACCCGGGACAGGGGTGAAGCTTTCTTT
CASTRDRGEAFF
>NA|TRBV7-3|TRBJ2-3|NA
TGTGCCAGCAGACGGGACCCGAGCACAGATACGCAGTATTTT
CASRRDPSTDTQYF
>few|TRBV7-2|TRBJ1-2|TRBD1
TGTGCCAGCAGCCTACCGGGACAGATGTATGGCTACACCTTC
CASSLPGQMYGYTF
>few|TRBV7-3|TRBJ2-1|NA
TGTGCCAGCAGCTCCCAGGGGACTATTTCGAGCTCCTACAATGAGCAGTTCTTC
CASSSQGTISSSYNEQFF
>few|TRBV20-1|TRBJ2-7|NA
TGCAGTGCTAGAGTGTCCCAGGTTGGCGAGCAGTACTTC
CSARVSQVGEQYF
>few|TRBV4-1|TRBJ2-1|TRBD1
TGCGCCAGCAGCCATGCCGGGACAGACTACAATGAGCAGTTCTTC
CASSHAGTDYNEQFF
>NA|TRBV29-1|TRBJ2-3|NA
TGCAGCGTTGACATTGGGGGGGGCTACACAGATACGCAGTATTTT
CSVDIGGGYTDTQYF
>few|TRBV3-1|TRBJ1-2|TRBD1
TGTGCCAGCAGCCTCGGGACAGGGTGGGCCTATGGCTACACCTTC
CASSLGTGWAYGYTF
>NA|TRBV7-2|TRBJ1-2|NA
TGTGCCAGCAGCTTACCACAGTCTAACTATGGCTACACCTTC
CASSLPQSNYGYTF
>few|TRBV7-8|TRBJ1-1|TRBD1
TGTGCCAGCAGCTTATTTACAGGGGGGATTCTTGTGGAAGCTTTCTTT
CASSLFTGGILVEAFF
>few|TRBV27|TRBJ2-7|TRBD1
TGTGCCAGCATGCGACAGGGGGGCGACGAGCAGTACTTC
CASMRQGGDEQYF
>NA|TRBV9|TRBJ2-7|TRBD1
TGTGCCAGCAGCGGGGACAGTCCGCTAAGGCAGTACTTC
CASSGDSPLRQYF
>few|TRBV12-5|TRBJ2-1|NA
TGTGCTAGTGGTACGGGACTCGGGGTTGGCAATGAGCAGTTCTTC
CASGTGLGVGNEQFF
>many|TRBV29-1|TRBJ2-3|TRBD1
TGCAGCGTTGCGTCGACAGGGGCGACCACAGATACGCAGTATTTT
CSVASTGATTDTQYF
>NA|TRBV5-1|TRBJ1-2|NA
TGCGCCAGCAGCTTGGCCGGGGCTCTCTATGGCTACACCTTC
CASSLAGALYGYTF
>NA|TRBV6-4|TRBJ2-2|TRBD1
TGTGCCAGCAGTCAGGGGGCGGACACCGGGGAGCTGTTTTTT
CASSQGADTGELFF
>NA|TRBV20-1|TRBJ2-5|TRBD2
TGCAGTGCTGGAGGGACTAGCGGGGGTGAGACCCAGTACTTC
CSAGGTSGGETQYF
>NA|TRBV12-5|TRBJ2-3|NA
TGTGCTAGTGGTGCCGGTTCCACAGATACGCAGTATTTT
CASGAGSTDTQYF
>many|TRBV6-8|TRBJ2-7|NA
TGTGCCAGCAGTCGCCCTCGAGGGTCCTACGAGCAGTACTTC
CASSRPRGSYEQYF
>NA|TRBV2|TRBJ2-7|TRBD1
TGTGCCAGCAGAAACAGGGGCTACGAGCAGTACTTC
CASRNRGYEQYF
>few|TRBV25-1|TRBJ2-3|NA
TGTGCCAGCAGTGAGGGCAGGCGACCGTGGGCAGATACGCAGTATTTT
CASSEGRRPWADTQYF
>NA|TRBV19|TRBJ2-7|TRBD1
TGTGCCACCGAGGGACAGAATTACGAGCAGTACTTC
CATEGQNYEQYF
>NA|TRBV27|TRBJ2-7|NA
TGTGCCAGCAGTTCACAGGTCGGCTACGAGCAGTACTTC
CASSSQVGYEQYF
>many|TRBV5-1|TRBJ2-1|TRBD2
TGCGCCAGCAGCAGCGGGAGAACCTACAATGAGCAGTTCTTC
CASSSGRTYNEQFF